These T cell receptor beta chains were read from a single sample in a study of cytomegalovirus exposure and HLA in healthy donors. Measured with immunoSEQ multiplex PCR; TCRdb has only the in-frame clones, and not every one. Recorded for this sample: over 100,000 clones. Material: PBMCs. The receptor set was obtained from a woman aged 40 to 50 in good health and CMV-seropositive. CDR3s include the opening cysteine and the closing phenylalanine or tryptophan. Fields, in order: J gene, D gene, V gene, CDR3 protein, CDR3 DNA. The D gene is left open where the match is weak.

J gene: TRBJ2-2
D gene: -
V gene: TRBV27
CDR3 protein: CASRVGGGELFF
CDR3 DNA: TGTGCCAGCAGGGTTGGAGGCGGGGAGCTGTTTTTT

J gene: TRBJ2-3
D gene: -
V gene: TRBV11-2
CDR3 protein: CASSFQGAGLTDTQYF
CDR3 DNA: TGTGCCAGCAGCTTTCAGGGAGCGGGCCTCACAGATACGCAGTATTTT

J gene: TRBJ2-7
D gene: -
V gene: TRBV28
CDR3 protein: CASSLVLAGPPRPAAEGYEQYF
CDR3 DNA: TGTGCCAGCAGTTTAGTCCTGGCCGGGCCCCCTAGACCAGCGGCCGAAGGGTACGAGCAGTACTTC

J gene: TRBJ2-1
D gene: TRBD2
V gene: TRBV19
CDR3 protein: CASSSLAGSNEQFF
CDR3 DNA: TGTGCCAGTAGTTCACTAGCGGGTAGTAATGAGCAGTTCTTC

J gene: TRBJ2-7
D gene: -
V gene: TRBV19
CDR3 protein: CASSMARSYEQYF
CDR3 DNA: TGTGCCAGTAGCATGGCTCGGAGCTACGAGCAGTACTTC

J gene: TRBJ2-7
D gene: -
V gene: TRBV27
CDR3 protein: CASSLQANVHEQYF
CDR3 DNA: TGTGCCAGCAGTTTGCAGGCAAACGTCCACGAGCAGTACTTC

J gene: TRBJ2-7
D gene: TRBD2
V gene: TRBV18
CDR3 protein: CASSPGLGSSYEQYF
CDR3 DNA: TGTGCCAGCTCACCGGGACTAGGGAGCTCCTACGAGCAGTACTTC

J gene: TRBJ2-7
D gene: -
V gene: TRBV29-1
CDR3 protein: CSVELGPYEQYF
CDR3 DNA: TGCAGCGTTGAATTGGGGCCCTACGAGCAGTACTTC

J gene: TRBJ2-7
D gene: TRBD2
V gene: TRBV27
CDR3 protein: CASSPTRLAGISYEQYF
CDR3 DNA: TGTGCCAGCAGTCCTACTAGACTAGCGGGGATCTCCTACGAGCAGTACTTC

J gene: TRBJ2-7
D gene: TRBD2
V gene: TRBV9
CDR3 protein: CASSGGGTSGSNEQYF
CDR3 DNA: TGTGCCAGCAGCGGAGGAGGGACTAGCGGGAGCAACGAGCAGTACTTC

J gene: TRBJ1-1
D gene: TRBD1
V gene: TRBV4-1
CDR3 protein: CASSQEGQVSTEAFF
CDR3 DNA: TGCGCCAGCAGCCAAGAGGGACAGGTATCCACTGAAGCTTTCTTT

J gene: TRBJ1-1
D gene: TRBD1
V gene: TRBV5-1
CDR3 protein: CASSVRQGLTEAFF
CDR3 DNA: TGCGCCAGCAGCGTGAGACAGGGACTCACTGAAGCTTTCTTT

J gene: TRBJ2-7
D gene: -
V gene: TRBV5-1
CDR3 protein: CASSSTGTYEQYF
CDR3 DNA: TGCGCCAGCAGCTCGACAGGTACCTACGAGCAGTACTTC

J gene: TRBJ2-7
D gene: TRBD2
V gene: TRBV9
CDR3 protein: CASSAGLAAYEQYF
CDR3 DNA: TGTGCCAGCAGCGCGGGACTAGCAGCCTACGAGCAGTACTTC

J gene: TRBJ1-1
D gene: -
V gene: TRBV11-2
CDR3 protein: CASSAGRGSTEAFF
CDR3 DNA: TGTGCCAGCAGCGCCGGGCGGGGAAGCACTGAAGCTTTCTTT

J gene: TRBJ1-3
D gene: -
V gene: TRBV30
CDR3 protein: CAWSRGIEGNTIYF
CDR3 DNA: TGTGCCTGGAGTAGAGGCATCGAAGGAAACACCATATATTTT

J gene: TRBJ2-7
D gene: TRBD2
V gene: TRBV4-1
CDR3 protein: CASSQGREGYYEQYF
CDR3 DNA: TGCGCCAGCAGCCAAGGCAGGGAGGGGTACTACGAGCAGTACTTC

J gene: TRBJ1-2
D gene: -
V gene: TRBV21-1
CDR3 protein: CASSTLWTGDNGYTF
CDR3 DNA: TGTGCCAGCAGCACCCTCTGGACAGGGGATAATGGCTACACCTTC

J gene: TRBJ1-2
D gene: -
V gene: TRBV5-1
CDR3 protein: CASSLAGGEGYTF
CDR3 DNA: TGCGCCAGCAGCTTGGCTGGGGGCGAGGGCTACACCTTC

J gene: TRBJ2-7
D gene: TRBD2
V gene: TRBV13
CDR3 protein: CASSFGLDPYEQYF
CDR3 DNA: TGTGCCAGCAGCTTTGGACTAGACCCCTACGAGCAGTACTTC

J gene: TRBJ1-1
D gene: -
V gene: TRBV6-5
CDR3 protein: CASSYSKAENTEAFF
CDR3 DNA: TGTGCCAGCAGTTACTCGAAAGCTGAGAACACTGAAGCTTTCTTT

J gene: TRBJ2-7
D gene: TRBD1
V gene: TRBV29-1
CDR3 protein: CSVEGVGQGLKYEQYF
CDR3 DNA: TGCAGCGTTGAAGGCGTCGGACAGGGGCTAAAATACGAGCAGTACTTC

J gene: TRBJ2-3
D gene: -
V gene: TRBV28
CDR3 protein: CASSITPKRTKPSTDTQYF
CDR3 DNA: TGTGCCAGCAGTATCACGCCGAAGAGAACGAAGCCTAGCACAGATACGCAGTATTTT

J gene: TRBJ2-1
D gene: TRBD2
V gene: TRBV5-8
CDR3 protein: CASSYLGLGVAGDNEQFF
CDR3 DNA: TGTGCCAGCAGCTACCTCGGGCTCGGGGTAGCGGGAGACAATGAGCAGTTCTTC

J gene: TRBJ1-4
D gene: TRBD1
V gene: TRBV11-2
CDR3 protein: CASSPSRDRGRLKLFF
CDR3 DNA: TGTGCCAGCAGCCCCTCGAGGGACAGGGGGAGGCTAAAACTGTTTTTT

J gene: TRBJ1-1
D gene: -
V gene: TRBV15
CDR3 protein: CATSRYAGEAFF
CDR3 DNA: TGTGCCACCAGCAGGTATGCAGGAGAAGCTTTCTTT

J gene: TRBJ1-2
D gene: TRBD1
V gene: TRBV5-1
CDR3 protein: CASSLEVSLRRDRDNYGYTF
CDR3 DNA: TGCGCCAGCAGCTTGGAGGTATCCTTGCGCCGGGACAGGGACAACTATGGCTACACCTTC

J gene: TRBJ1-1
D gene: -
V gene: TRBV19
CDR3 protein: CASSIPAGKNTEAFF
CDR3 DNA: TGTGCCAGTAGTATCCCTGCAGGGAAGAACACTGAAGCTTTCTTT

J gene: TRBJ2-3
D gene: TRBD2
V gene: TRBV7-2
CDR3 protein: CASSVGLAGADTQYF
CDR3 DNA: TGTGCCAGCAGCGTCGGACTAGCGGGAGCGGATACGCAGTATTTT

J gene: TRBJ1-2
D gene: -
V gene: TRBV21-1
CDR3 protein: CASRQTGVDYGYTF
CDR3 DNA: TGTGCCAGCAGACAGACAGGGGTCGACTATGGCTACACCTTC

J gene: TRBJ2-7
D gene: -
V gene: TRBV10-3
CDR3 protein: CAISEWDSGYEQYF
CDR3 DNA: TGTGCCATCAGTGAGTGGGACTCCGGTTACGAGCAGTACTTC

J gene: TRBJ2-3
D gene: TRBD2
V gene: TRBV30
CDR3 protein: CAWSVGGLADTDTQYF
CDR3 DNA: TGTGCCTGGAGTGTGGGGGGACTAGCGGACACAGATACGCAGTATTTT

J gene: TRBJ2-1
D gene: TRBD2
V gene: TRBV19
CDR3 protein: CASGPSGRIYNEQFF
CDR3 DNA: TGTGCCAGCGGGCCAAGCGGGAGGATCTACAATGAGCAGTTCTTC

J gene: TRBJ2-3
D gene: -
V gene: TRBV5-4
CDR3 protein: CASSPFGGGPTDTQYF
CDR3 DNA: TGTGCCAGCAGCCCCTTTGGGGGAGGACCCACAGATACGCAGTATTTT

J gene: TRBJ2-1
D gene: -
V gene: TRBV6-6
CDR3 protein: CASSYLRQASYNEQFF
CDR3 DNA: TGTGCCAGCAGTTACCTCCGACAGGCCTCCTACAATGAGCAGTTCTTC

J gene: TRBJ2-7
D gene: -
V gene: TRBV19
CDR3 protein: CASRYRVERAYEQYF
CDR3 DNA: TGTGCCAGTAGGTACAGGGTCGAAAGGGCCTACGAGCAGTACTTC

J gene: TRBJ2-7
D gene: TRBD2
V gene: TRBV10-3
CDR3 protein: CAISLTSGRVFFEQYF
CDR3 DNA: TGTGCCATCAGTCTTACTAGCGGGAGGGTCTTTTTCGAGCAGTACTTC

J gene: TRBJ2-2
D gene: -
V gene: TRBV5-4
CDR3 protein: CASSSSVRANTGELFF
CDR3 DNA: TGTGCCAGCAGCTCCTCCGTGCGGGCAAACACCGGGGAGCTGTTTTTT

J gene: TRBJ2-7
D gene: -
V gene: TRBV5-1
CDR3 protein: CASSITGEWYF
CDR3 DNA: TGCGCCAGCAGCATAACTGGTGAATGGTACTTC

J gene: TRBJ2-5
D gene: -
V gene: TRBV21-1
CDR3 protein: CASSATGTSDMEETQYF
CDR3 DNA: TGTGCCAGCAGCGCTACCGGGACTAGCGATATGGAAGAGACCCAGTACTTC

J gene: TRBJ2-5
D gene: TRBD2
V gene: TRBV15
CDR3 protein: CATSRGTSGSVGTQYF
CDR3 DNA: TGTGCCACCAGCAGGGGGACTAGCGGGAGTGTCGGGACCCAGTACTTC

J gene: TRBJ1-6
D gene: TRBD1
V gene: TRBV18
CDR3 protein: CASSPQQGSEPLHF
CDR3 DNA: TGTGCCAGCTCACCTCAACAGGGGTCGGAACCCCTCCACTTT

J gene: TRBJ1-5
D gene: -
V gene: TRBV5-3
CDR3 protein: CARQVVHGGSNQPQHF
CDR3 DNA: TGTGCCAGACAAGTGGTACATGGGGGGAGCAATCAGCCCCAGCATTTT

J gene: TRBJ2-7
D gene: -
V gene: TRBV5-8
CDR3 protein: CASSSFFYEQYF
CDR3 DNA: TGTGCCAGCAGTTCTTTTTTCTACGAGCAGTACTTC

J gene: TRBJ2-1
D gene: -
V gene: TRBV7-3
CDR3 protein: CASSLSGGNEQFF
CDR3 DNA: TGTGCCAGCAGCTTATCTGGCGGGAATGAGCAGTTCTTC

J gene: TRBJ2-1
D gene: TRBD2
V gene: TRBV19
CDR3 protein: CATKSSGSPYNEQFF
CDR3 DNA: TGTGCCACCAAGTCAAGCGGGAGTCCCTACAATGAGCAGTTCTTC

J gene: TRBJ2-4
D gene: TRBD2
V gene: TRBV5-6
CDR3 protein: CASSLDAAGAKGNIQYF
CDR3 DNA: TGTGCCAGCAGCCTGGACGCGGCGGGAGCCAAGGGAAACATTCAGTACTTC

J gene: TRBJ2-7
D gene: TRBD1
V gene: TRBV19
CDR3 protein: CASRPGRGQGYEQYF
CDR3 DNA: TGTGCCAGTAGACCCGGAAGGGGGCAAGGGTACGAGCAGTACTTC

J gene: TRBJ2-7
D gene: -
V gene: TRBV6-6
CDR3 protein: CASSYGRAYEQYF
CDR3 DNA: TGTGCCAGCAGTTACGGCAGGGCCTACGAGCAGTACTTC

J gene: TRBJ1-1
D gene: -
V gene: TRBV6-5
CDR3 protein: CASSYNRDTEAFF
CDR3 DNA: TGTGCCAGCAGTTATAACAGAGACACTGAAGCTTTCTTT

J gene: TRBJ1-1
D gene: TRBD1
V gene: TRBV6-1
CDR3 protein: CASRKAGTGAEAFF
CDR3 DNA: TGTGCCAGCAGAAAAGCCGGGACAGGAGCCGAAGCTTTCTTT

J gene: TRBJ2-1
D gene: TRBD2
V gene: TRBV27
CDR3 protein: CASSFPGLAYNEQFF
CDR3 DNA: TGTGCCAGCAGTTTTCCGGGACTAGCGTACAATGAGCAGTTCTTC

J gene: TRBJ2-7
D gene: -
V gene: TRBV11-2
CDR3 protein: CASSSLRPKHHEQYF
CDR3 DNA: TGTGCCAGCAGCTCACTACGGCCCAAACACCACGAGCAGTACTTC